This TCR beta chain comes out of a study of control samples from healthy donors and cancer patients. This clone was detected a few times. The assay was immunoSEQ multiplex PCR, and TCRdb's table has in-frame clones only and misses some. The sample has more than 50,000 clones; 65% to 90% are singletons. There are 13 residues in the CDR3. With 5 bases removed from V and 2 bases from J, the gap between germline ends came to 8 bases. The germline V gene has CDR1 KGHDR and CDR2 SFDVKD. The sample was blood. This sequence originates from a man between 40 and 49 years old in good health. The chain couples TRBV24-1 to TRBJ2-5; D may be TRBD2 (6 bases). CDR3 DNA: TGTGCCACCAGTGGCGCGGGGCAAGAGACCCAGTACTTC. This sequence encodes CATSGAGQETQYF.